One TCR beta chain is described in this entry. Without the conserved terminal phenylalanine or tryptophan, this CDR3 likely stems from a read error. The germline V gene has CDR1 MGHRA and CDR2 YSYEKL. The CDR3 has 16 amino acids. This record belongs to a study of tumor and adjacent non-tumor tissue in lung cancer. A modified ARM-PCR protocol with three rounds of nested PCR amplified TCRbeta. TCRdb re-analysed the multiplex PCR reads in MiXCR, keeping a single row per CDR3 protein. The data show about 200,000 distinct CDR3 sequences, approximately 74% seen once. This sample's RNA came from whole unsorted tissue.

V and J are TRBV4-1 and TRBJ2-1, with TRBD2 matching over 12 bases. The source is a man between 60 and 75 years old with non-small cell lung cancer. Sequencing was performed on lung tumor tissue. The CDR3 spells CANSQETSGGLNEQFI. The CDR3 DNA is TGCGCCAACAGCCAAGAGACTAGCGGGGGCCTCAATGAGCAGTTCATC.